This T cell receptor beta chain was captured in a study of read filtering for tumor transcriptome and immune sequencing. This clonotype rates as large. From germline, CDR1 is MNHEY and CDR2 SVGEGT. The germline V and J ends were trimmed by 5 bases and 4 bases, with 8 bases remaining between them. This CDR3 spans 12 amino acids. This library used roughly 400 ng RNA and molecular barcoded adaptors spanning alpha/delta and beta/gamma chains. TCRdb fed the reads into MiXCR, producing one record per CDR3 protein. The sample carries about 5,200 distinct CDR3 sequences, about a fifth recorded once. The sequence was collected from a donor at least 40 years old with multiple myeloma. V is TRBV6-2 or TRBV6-3 and J is TRBJ1-1; maybe TRBD1 (5 bases). Sequencing was done on a sample of a population of CD138-negative cells sorted from bone marrow. CDR3 nucleotide sequence: TGTGCCAGCAGTGCAGGGAGCACTGAAGCTTTCTTT. It is translated as CASSAGSTEAFF.